Presented here are 11 T cell receptor beta chains from one specimen sequenced in a study of OX40 agonist ivuxolimab in advanced cancers. TCRdb's table, derived via immunoSEQ multiplex PCR, lists solely in-frame clones and lacks some. The sample includes tens of thousands of clones, around four fifths seen only once; the top ten take 2.5% to 3%. The sample was CD4+ or CD8+ T cells sorted from blood, taken in a trial of the OX40 agonist ivuxolimab. The receptors come from an adult with an advanced solid tumor such as melanoma, head and neck, liver or kidney cancer.

The chain uses TRBV5-6 and TRBJ2-1; D might be TRBD2 (6 bases). This CDR3 is 12 amino acids long. Trimming shortened V by 4 bases and J by 9 bases, and 11 bases separated the two germline ends. Germline V gene data show CDR1 as SGHDT and CDR2 as YYEEEE. CDR3 sequence: CASSKREVEQFF. Written as DNA, the CDR3 is TGTGCCAGCAGCAAAAGGGAGGTTGAGCAGTTCTTC.

V and J are TRBV7-3 and TRBJ2-7, with D uncertain. Looked up from germline, CDR1 is SGHTA and CDR2 is FQGTGA. Trimming left V 1 base short and J 7 bases short, with 14 bases between. CDR3 size: 14 residues. The CDR3 bases are TGTGCCAGCAGCTTAATCGGTACTATGAGTGAGCAGTACTTC. This gives the protein CASSLIGTMSEQYF.

As to this clone: This sample includes further DNA sequences coding for the same CDR3. The chain has TRBV18 and TRBJ2-3; D is undetermined. Germline loops: CDR1 KGHSH, CDR2 LQKENI. Trimming removed 0 bases from V and 0 bases from J, with 1 base in between. The CDR3 loop spans 13 amino acids. CDR3 sequence reads: CASSPPSTDTQYF. The CDR3 DNA is TGTGCCAGCTCACCACCTAGCACAGATACGCAGTATTTT.

This clone was seen a handful of times. J is TRBJ1-5 and V is TRBV6-4; no clear D gene. Germline assignment: CDR1 MRHNA and CDR2 SNTAGT. CDR3 length: 13 amino acids. V was trimmed by 4 bases and J by 6 bases, leaving 10 bases between them. The CDR3 DNA reads as TGTGCCAGCAGTGTGGGTTCCGGTCAGCCCCAGCATTTT. This encodes CASSVGSGQPQHF.

This clone rates as medium-sized. Its ends do not fully match the called genes, so a read error is possible. The chain uses TRBV2 and TRBJ2-4; TRBD2 matches 7 bases. CDR1 is SNHLY, CDR2 FYNNEI, per germline. The CDR3 has 14 residues. In DNA form, the CDR3 reads TGTGCCAGCAGGGGGACTACTAGCGCGATAGGGGTTGACTTC. Translated: CASRGTTSAIGVDF.

The chain employs TRBV30 and TRBJ2-5; no reliable D call. Trimming removed 5 bases from V and 5 bases from J, with 15 bases in between. The CDR3 consists of 13 residues. Germline V gene sequence: CDR1 GTSNPN, CDR2 SVGIG (reference sequence). The CDR3 DNA reads TGTGCCTGGCAAGGGCTCAGTAGGGAGACCCAGTACTTC. It is translated as CAWQGLSRETQYF.

V gene TRBV18 combines with J gene TRBJ2-5; 8 positions agree with TRBD1. The V and J ends lost 5 bases and 4 bases, in that order; junction bases with no gene match: 3. Germline CDR1 reads KGHSH; CDR2 reads LQKENI. This CDR3 region has 13 residues. CDR3 sequence reads: CASSTGGRETQYF. The CDR3 nucleotides are TGTGCCAGCTCAACAGGGGGTAGAGAGACCCAGTACTTC.

This sequence joins TRBV11-3 and TRBJ2-5; D unclear. Germline loops: CDR1 SGHNT, CDR2 YENEEA. CDR3 length: 14 amino acids. The V end was cut by 1 base, the J end by 0 bases, with 6 bases between. CDR3 region: CASSLVRYQETQYF. The CDR3 coding sequence is TGTGCCAGCAGCTTAGTTCGTTACCAAGAGACCCAGTACTTC.

To note about this clone: Sequence at one end of the junction differs from germline and may be a read error. The chain uses TRBV19 and TRBJ1-5, with 8 nucleotides matching TRBD1. CDR3 length: 15 residues. CDR1 is LNHDA and CDR2 is SQIVND in the germline V gene (reference sequence). The CDR3 reads CASRIGQGTGQPQHF. For the CDR3, the DNA is TGTGCCAGTAGAATAGGACAGGGCACGGGTCAGCCCCAGCATTTT. The entire variable domain, with the rest obtained from reference TRBV19 and TRBJ1-5, is as follows: DGGITQSPKYLFRKEGQNVTLSCEQNLNHDAMYWYRQDPGQGLRLIYYSQIVNDFQKGDIAEGYSVSREKKESFPLTVTSAQKNPTAFYLCASRIGQGTGQPQHFGDGTRLSIL.

V is TRBV5-5 and J is TRBJ1-1; D perhaps matches TRBD1 (5 bases). Looked up from germline, CDR1 is SGHKS and CDR2 is YYEKEE (reference sequence). The CDR3 has 16 amino acids. V lost 7 bases, J lost 1 base, and 20 bases lay in between. The CDR3 loop reads CASPIVGLTRNTEAFF. CDR3 bases: TGTGCCAGCCCTATTGTGGGGCTCACGAGGAACACTGAAGCTTTCTTT.

The rearrangement uses TRBV6-5 and TRBJ1-2; D is ambiguous. V was cut by 6 bases and J by 6 bases, with 20 bases left in between. The germline CDR1 and CDR2 sequences are MNHEY and SVGAGI. CDR3 length: 15 amino acids. The CDR3 DNA follows: TGTGCCAGCAGCTCCGGGATTTGGGCCTGGAATGGCTACACCTTC. Protein sequence: CASSSGIWAWNGYTF.